This TCR beta chain was identified during a study of T cell changes during pregnancy in multiple sclerosis. The assay was immunoSEQ multiplex PCR, and TCRdb's table has in-frame clones only and misses some. The repertoire holds tens of thousands of clones, with roughly 88% as singletons. In germline, CDR1 is LNHDA, CDR2 SQIVND (reference sequence). The ends lost 5 bases at V and 7 bases at J; junction bases unmatched: 9. This CDR3 region has 15 residues. The TCR sequence derives from a female donor in good health, enrolled as a control in a pregnancy study. The material sequenced was peripheral blood, taken in the second trimester of pregnancy. The chain employs TRBV19 and TRBJ2-5, with 11 nucleotides matching TRBD2. CDR3 loop: CASSLSGGGSRTQYF. In DNA, the CDR3 is TGTGCCAGTAGTCTTAGCGGGGGGGGCTCCCGGACCCAGTACTTC. The complete variable domain, with remaining parts taken from reference TRBV19 and TRBJ2-5, reads DGGITQSPKYLFRKEGQNVTLSCEQNLNHDAMYWYRQDPGQGLRLIYYSQIVNDFQKGDIAEGYSVSREKKESFPLTVTSAQKNPTAFYLCASSLSGGGSRTQYFGPGTRLLVL.